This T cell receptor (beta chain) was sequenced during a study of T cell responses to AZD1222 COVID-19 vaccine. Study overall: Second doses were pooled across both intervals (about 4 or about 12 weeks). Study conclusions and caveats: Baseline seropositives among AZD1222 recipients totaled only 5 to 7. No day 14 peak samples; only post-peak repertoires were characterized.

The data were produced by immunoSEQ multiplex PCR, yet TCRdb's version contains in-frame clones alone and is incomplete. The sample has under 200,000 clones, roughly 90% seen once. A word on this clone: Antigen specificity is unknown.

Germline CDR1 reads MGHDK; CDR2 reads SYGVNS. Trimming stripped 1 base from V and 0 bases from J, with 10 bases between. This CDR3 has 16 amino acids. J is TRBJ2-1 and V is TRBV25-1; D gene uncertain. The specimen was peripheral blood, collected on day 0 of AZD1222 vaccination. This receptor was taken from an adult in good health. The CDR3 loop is CASSEWVESSYNEQFF. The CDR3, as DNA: TGTGCCAGCAGTGAATGGGTGGAGTCCTCCTACAATGAGCAGTTCTTC.